This T cell receptor beta chain was identified during a study of T-cell reconstitution after alpha-beta-depleted transplantation in children. Study results and limitations: Newly made T cells mostly supplied T-cell counts and diversity one year after transplant. Several hundred expanded graft clones reportedly supplied alpha-beta T cells about two months after transplant.

Only a few counts were recorded for this clonotype. Its antigen is still unknown. Preparing the TCRbeta library involved the use of unique molecular identifiers. TCRdb reprocessed the PCR reads via MiXCR and lists one record per CDR3 protein. Of 100,000 or so distinct CDR3 sequences in the sample, about 25% were seen once. Per germline, CDR1 MDHEN and CDR2 SYDVKM. This CDR3 is built from 16 residues. The V end was cut by 1 base, the J end by 0 bases, with 13 bases between. This chain joins TRBV28 and TRBJ2-7; a weak D match, TRBD1 (6 bases). The receptor was isolated from a boy between 2 and 10 years old with acute lymphoblastic leukemia, due to receive a stem cell transplant. The sequenced sample was PBMCs, obtained before TCRalphabeta/CD19-depleted stem cell transplant. The CDR3 bases are TGTGCCAGCAGTTTATTAGGGGGTTCGAGCTCCTACGAGCAGTACTTC. Protein sequence: CASSLLGGSSSYEQYF.